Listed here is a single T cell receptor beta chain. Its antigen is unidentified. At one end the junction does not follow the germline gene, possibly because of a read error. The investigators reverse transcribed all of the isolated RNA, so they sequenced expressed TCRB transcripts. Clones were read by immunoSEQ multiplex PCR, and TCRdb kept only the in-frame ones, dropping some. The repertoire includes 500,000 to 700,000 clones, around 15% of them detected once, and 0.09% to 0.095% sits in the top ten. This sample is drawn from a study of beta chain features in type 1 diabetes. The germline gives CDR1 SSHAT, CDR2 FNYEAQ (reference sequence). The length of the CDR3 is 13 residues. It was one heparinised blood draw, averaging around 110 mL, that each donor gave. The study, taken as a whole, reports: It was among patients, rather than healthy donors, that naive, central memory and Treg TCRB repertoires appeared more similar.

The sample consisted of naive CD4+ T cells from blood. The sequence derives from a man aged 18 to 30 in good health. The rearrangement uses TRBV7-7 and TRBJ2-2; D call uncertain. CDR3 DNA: TGTGCTAGCAGCTTAGAAAGGACCGGGGAGCTGTTTTTT. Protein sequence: CASSLERTGELFF.